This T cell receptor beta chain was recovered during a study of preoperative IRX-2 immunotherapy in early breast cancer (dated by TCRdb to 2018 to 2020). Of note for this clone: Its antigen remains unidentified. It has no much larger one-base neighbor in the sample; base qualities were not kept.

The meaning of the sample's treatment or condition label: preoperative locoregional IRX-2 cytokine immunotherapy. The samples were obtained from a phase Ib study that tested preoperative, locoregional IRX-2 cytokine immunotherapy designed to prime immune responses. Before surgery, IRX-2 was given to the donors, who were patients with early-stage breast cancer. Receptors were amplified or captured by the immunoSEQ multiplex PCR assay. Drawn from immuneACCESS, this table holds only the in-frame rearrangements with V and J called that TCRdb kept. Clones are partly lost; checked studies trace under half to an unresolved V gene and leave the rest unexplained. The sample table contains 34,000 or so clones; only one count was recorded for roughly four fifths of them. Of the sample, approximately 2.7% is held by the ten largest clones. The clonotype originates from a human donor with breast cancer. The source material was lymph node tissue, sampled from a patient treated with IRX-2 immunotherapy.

The DNA sequence is TGTGCCTGGAGTGGGACAGGGAGCACAGATACGCAGTATTTT. This codes for CAWSGTGSTDTQYF. Recombination connected TRBV30 to TRBJ2-3; TRBD1 fits 8 bases in the junction. The V end gives up 1 base and the J end 0 bases, leaving 0 bases in the junction not matched to a gene. CDR1 and CDR2, per the germline V gene (reference sequence), are GTSNPN and SVGIG. Reading from cysteine to phenylalanine, the CDR3 counts 14 amino acids. The read is trimmed to its CDR3 DNA, 42 bases read in frame from base 1.